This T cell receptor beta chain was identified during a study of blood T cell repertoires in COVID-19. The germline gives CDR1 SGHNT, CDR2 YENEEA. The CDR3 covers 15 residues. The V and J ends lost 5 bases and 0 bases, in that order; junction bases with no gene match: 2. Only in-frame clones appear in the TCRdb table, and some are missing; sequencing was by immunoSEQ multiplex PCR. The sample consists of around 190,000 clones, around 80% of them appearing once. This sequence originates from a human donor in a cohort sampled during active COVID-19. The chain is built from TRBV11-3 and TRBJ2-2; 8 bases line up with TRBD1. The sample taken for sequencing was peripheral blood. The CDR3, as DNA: TGTGCCAGCAGCCCAGGGGGCGCGAACACCGGGGAGCTGTTTTTT. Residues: CASSPGGANTGELFF.